A single sample gave rise to the 3 T cell receptor beta chains below, sequenced in a study of Ad26.COV2.S vaccination and SARS-CoV-2 variants. Profiling relied on immunoSEQ multiplex PCR, and the TCRdb table lists in-frame clones only, not all of them. The sample records approximately 400,000 clones, 70% to 90% being singletons. Treatment defined: around 19 received Ad26.COV2.S at low or high dose, single or two shots; about 5 received placebo; per-sample allocation not given. Samples were taken on day 63 after the first vaccine or placebo injection. The specimen comprised peripheral blood, sampled in a trial of Ad26.COV2.S vaccine versus placebo. The receptor set was obtained from a person aged 18-65 years who received the Ad26.COV2.S COVID-19 vaccine or a placebo.

CDR3 coding DNA: TGTGCCAGCAGCTTATACAGCCGACCCCAAGAGACCCAGTACTTC. Translated, it gives CASSLYSRPQETQYF. J is TRBJ2-5 and V is TRBV7-9; D is undetermined. Germline V gene sequence: CDR1 SEHNR, CDR2 FQNEAQ (reference sequence). CDR3 length: 15 residues. The V gene lost 2 bases and the J gene lost 1 base, with 11 bases spanning the gap.

V and J are TRBV6-5 and TRBJ1-2; D gene ambiguous. Trimming cost V 2 bases and J 4 bases, with 8 bases left between them. Germline V CDR1 and CDR2: MNHEY, SVGAGI. The CDR3 contains 13 residues. In DNA form, the CDR3 reads TGTGCCAGCAGTTACAGGCCAGTCTATGGCTACACCTTC. Translating gives CASSYRPVYGYTF.

This chain connects TRBV5-1 to TRBJ2-1, with TRBD2 matching over 8 bases. The germline gives CDR1 SGHRS, CDR2 YFSETQ. The CDR3 sequence is 16 residues long. V was clipped by 5 bases and J by 10 bases; unmatched bases: 17. In nucleotides, the CDR3 is TGCGCCAGCAGTCACCCTACAGGGACTAGTGATTGGGAGCAGTTCTTC. It is translated as CASSHPTGTSDWEQFF.